This T cell receptor beta chain comes out of a study of blood T cell repertoires in COVID-19 (dated by TCRdb to the early 2020s). About the full investigation: Samples from collaborators originated in the United States, Italy and Spain and spanned both the acute and convalescent phases of COVID-19. Samples were obtained from the ongoing ImmuneRACE study (first 160 participants) and from 1,000 to 1,500 subjects provided by 6 global collaborators. Sample metadata almost always included a de-identified subject ID, COVID-19 status, age in years and sex. The prospective study material was composed of cDNA or gDNA derived from T cells, B-cell-depleted T cells, or PBMCs. Where available, HLA class I and class II types were obtained from metadata supplied by the sample provider rather than from assay-based typing. A freely available public database, intended as a resource for researchers studying the immune response to SARS-CoV-2, is where the repertoires were released. Subjects who had been exposed to COVID-19, were actively infected with it, or had recovered from it provided the deeply sampled blood TCRbeta repertoires that made up the dataset.

Collaborating institutions collected whole blood in K2EDTA tubes following their own protocols. For TCRbeta analysis, collaborator samples were shipped as frozen whole blood, as isolated PBMCs, or as DNA extracted from either sample type. CDR1 SGHRS and CDR2 YFSETQ were looked up in the germline V gene. Ends trimmed: V by 0 bases, J by 2 bases; bases unmatched to a gene: 5. Reading from cysteine to phenylalanine, the CDR3 counts 16 amino acids. Kept here is only the CDR3 DNA, which spans 48 bases and is read in frame from base 1. TCRbeta CDR3 regions were amplified from genomic DNA by means of the immunoSEQ Assay, a bias-controlled multiplex PCR. The paper's processing steps were these. Nucleated cell counts per sample were estimated from amplification of reference gene primers within the assay. To quantify the absolute abundance of each unique TCRbeta CDR3 rearrangement, sequence reads were collapsed and filtered. For each sample, productive Simpson clonality was calculated by taking the square root of Simpson's diversity index across productive rearrangements. This is the immuneACCESS table as TCRdb keeps it, with only in-frame sequences that have V and J called. A part of the clones is gone; compared with another copy, unresolved V genes explain less than half, and the rest is unexplained. Clone size and the V and J calls come from that table; the DNA yielded D and trimming. The sample table holds approximately 84,000 clones, of which approximately 82% were seen once. The top ten hold about 10% of the sample.

About this clone: What this receptor recognizes is not known. The sample holds no much larger clone one base away, and base qualities are not on file.

What the study reported, not specific to this receptor: How much clinical and demographic metadata was included differed by source and by participant, and the metadata was provided uncurated.

In this chain, TRBV5-1 is recombined with TRBJ2-3; 8 bases in the junction line up with TRBD2. The sequenced sample was peripheral blood. This TCR came from a human donor in a cohort sampled during active COVID-19. DNA sequence: TGCGCCAGCAGCTTGGGAGCAGGACTAGCCACAGATACGCAGTATTTT. This translates into CASSLGAGLATDTQYF. This CDR3, with the reference TRBV5-1 and TRBJ2-3 proteins standing in past its ends, gives the full variable domain KAGVTQTPRYLIKTRGQQVTLSCSPISGHRSVSWYQQTPGQGLQFLFEYFSETQRNKGNFPGRFSGRQFSNSRSEMNVSTLELGDSALYLCASSLGAGLATDTQYFGPGTRLTVL.